These T cell receptor beta chains were read from a single sample in a study of blood T cell repertoires in COVID-19. Generated by immunoSEQ multiplex PCR, the TCRdb table keeps only in-frame clones and is missing some. This table has about 230,000 clones, 86% appearing once. Sequenced material: peripheral blood. All receptors come from a man aged 45-65 years with COVID-19, enrolled during active disease. Each CDR3 is given without its conserved first and last residue. A D gene is named only where the DNA matches it firmly. Clone size, where shown, is once, few, many, or a class for clones that have expanded.

NA TRBJ2-2 TRBD2 TRBV5-1 ASCEDSGRTGELF
NA TRBJ2-5 TRBD2 TRBV28 ASSPRGVGLEETQY
NA TRBJ2-2 TRBD2 TRBV28 ASSSSGTSFGELF
NA TRBJ2-1 NA TRBV2 ASRQGFGNEQF
once TRBJ2-2 NA TRBV12-3/TRBV12-4 ASLEAGELF
NA TRBJ1-3 NA TRBV6-6 ASSVSGNTIY
NA TRBJ1-1 NA TRBV7-9 ASSPSTVSNTEAF
NA TRBJ1-2 NA TRBV7-9 ASSPGAGFGYGYT
NA TRBJ1-6 NA TRBV24-1 ATSDHRSRGSPLH
NA TRBJ2-1 TRBD2 TRBV5-1 ASSSGLDSFNEQF
NA TRBJ1-5 TRBD1 TRBV12-3/TRBV12-4 ASSFGTEHQH
NA TRBJ2-7 NA TRBV28 ASTIDSSYEQY
NA TRBJ2-7 NA TRBV6-6 ASRRGQDSYEQY
few TRBJ1-4 TRBD1 TRBV27 ASSAGTVNEKLF
NA TRBJ2-7 NA TRBV11-2 ASSFGWGGLAGGEQY
few TRBJ2-7 TRBD1 TRBV27 ASRGQGRGEQY
NA TRBJ2-1 NA TRBV27 ASSLLMSRGNEQF